This T cell receptor beta chain originates from a study of human T cells and chemical hapten exposure. The CDR3 totals 12 residues. Per the germline V gene, CDR1 is SGHTA and CDR2 is FQGTGA. This clonotype appeared a few times. The antigen remains unidentified. TCRdb re-called the RACE reads with MiXCR, one entry per CDR3 protein. The sample has 350,000 to 400,000 distinct CDR3 sequences; approximately 5.1% are singletons. Specified time point: pre-sensitization, week 0. This sample's treatment: therapeutic diphenylcyclopropenone sensitization with weekly scalp DPC. Donation of samples came from alopecia patients who were 18 to 70 years old and suitable for DPC. Study-level points and caveats: With regard to DPC sensitization, TCRs above 1 in 1000 frequency did not change.

Source: whole blood, taken in connection with sensitization to the hapten diphenylcyclopropenone (DPC). This sequence originates from a woman aged 45-60 years with alopecia areata. Some clones in this sample may be carry-over from other donors' samples. This chain connects TRBV7-3 to TRBJ2-7; the D is unclear. The CDR3 loop reads CASVRLSYEQYF. CDR3 nucleotides: TGTGCGAGCGTCAGGTTGTCCTACGAGCAGTACTTC.